Sequencing of this TCR beta chain was carried out in a study of cytomegalovirus exposure and HLA in healthy donors. Overall study results and limits: Earlier analysis yielded a pattern in which most TCR beta V segments were productive about 90% or about 30% of the time. Upon later analysis, HLA-associated TCR beta chains proved more clonally expanded than other, equally common chains.

Trimming stripped 6 bases from V and 7 bases from J, with 18 bases between. CDR1 and CDR2 from the germline V gene are LNHDA and SQIVND (reference sequence). The CDR3 extends over 14 amino acids. 13 Jbeta primers and 60 Vbeta primers were used for the PCR. Profiling relied on immunoSEQ multiplex PCR, and the TCRdb table lists in-frame clones only, not all of them. The table records under 200,000 clones, about 75% of them present only once. On this clone: No antigen is known for it.

This TCR came from a woman in her forties or fifties in good health and CMV-seropositive. Sequencing input: PBMCs. V gene TRBV19 combines with J gene TRBJ1-1; possible D gene TRBD1, 6 bases. The CDR3, as DNA: TGTGCCAGTAGGTCGAGGGGGTTTTACGGTGAAGCTTTCTTT. Protein sequence: CASRSRGFYGEAFF.